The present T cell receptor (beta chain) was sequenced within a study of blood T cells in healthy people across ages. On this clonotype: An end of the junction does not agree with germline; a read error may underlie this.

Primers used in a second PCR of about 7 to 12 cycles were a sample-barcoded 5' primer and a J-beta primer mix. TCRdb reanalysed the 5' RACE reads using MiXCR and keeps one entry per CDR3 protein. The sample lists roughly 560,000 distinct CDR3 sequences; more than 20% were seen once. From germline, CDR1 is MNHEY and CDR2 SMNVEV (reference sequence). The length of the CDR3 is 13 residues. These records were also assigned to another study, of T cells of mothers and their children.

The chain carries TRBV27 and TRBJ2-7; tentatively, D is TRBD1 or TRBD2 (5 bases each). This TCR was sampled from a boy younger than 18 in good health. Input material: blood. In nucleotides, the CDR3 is TGTGCCAGCAGTTTAGGGGGTGGGTACGAGCAGTGCTTC. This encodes CASSLGGGYEQCF.